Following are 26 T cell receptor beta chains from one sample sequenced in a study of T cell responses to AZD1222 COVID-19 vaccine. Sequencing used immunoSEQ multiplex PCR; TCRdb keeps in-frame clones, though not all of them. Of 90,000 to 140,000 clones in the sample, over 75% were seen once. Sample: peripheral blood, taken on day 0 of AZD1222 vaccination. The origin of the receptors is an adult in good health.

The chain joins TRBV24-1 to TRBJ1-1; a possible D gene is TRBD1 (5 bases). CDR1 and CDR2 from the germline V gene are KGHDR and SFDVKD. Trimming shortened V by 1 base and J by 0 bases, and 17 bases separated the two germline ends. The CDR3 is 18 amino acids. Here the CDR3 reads CATSDFLVVRGLNTEAFF. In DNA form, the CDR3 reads TGTGCCACCAGTGATTTCCTGGTCGTCCGGGGACTGAACACTGAAGCTTTCTTT.

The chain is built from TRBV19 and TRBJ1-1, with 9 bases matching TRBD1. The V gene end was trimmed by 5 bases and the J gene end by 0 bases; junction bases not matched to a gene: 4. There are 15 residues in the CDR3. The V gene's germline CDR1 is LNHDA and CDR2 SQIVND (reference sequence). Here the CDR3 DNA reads TGTGCCAGTAGTTTCCGGACAGGGGTGAACACTGAAGCTTTCTTT. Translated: CASSFRTGVNTEAFF.

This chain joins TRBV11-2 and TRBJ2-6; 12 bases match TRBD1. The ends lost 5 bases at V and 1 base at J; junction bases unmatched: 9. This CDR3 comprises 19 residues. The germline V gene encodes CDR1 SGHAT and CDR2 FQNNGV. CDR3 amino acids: CASSPTPGQGASGANVLTF. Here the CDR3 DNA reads TGTGCCAGCAGCCCCACGCCGGGACAGGGGGCGTCTGGGGCCAACGTCCTGACTTTC.

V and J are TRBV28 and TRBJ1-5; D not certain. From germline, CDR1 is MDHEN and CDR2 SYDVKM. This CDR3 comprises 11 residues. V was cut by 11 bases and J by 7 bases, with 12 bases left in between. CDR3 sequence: CASQSGQPQHF. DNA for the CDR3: TGTGCCTCCCAGTCGGGGCAGCCCCAGCATTTT.

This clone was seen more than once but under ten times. The CDR3 protein is CASRVNSNQPQHF. CDR3 sequence (DNA): TGTGCCAGCAGAGTCAATAGCAATCAGCCCCAGCATTTT. The chain is built from TRBV6-5 and TRBJ1-5, with no clear D. From germline, CDR1 is MNHEY and CDR2 SVGAGI. Trimming removed 6 bases from V and 0 bases from J, with 6 bases in between. CDR3 length equals 13 residues.

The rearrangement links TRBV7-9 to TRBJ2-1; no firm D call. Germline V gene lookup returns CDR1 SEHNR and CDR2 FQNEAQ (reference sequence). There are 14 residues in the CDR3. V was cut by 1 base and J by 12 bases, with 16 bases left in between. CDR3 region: CASSLDASRPWQFF. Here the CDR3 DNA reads TGTGCCAGCAGCTTAGATGCTTCACGGCCATGGCAGTTCTTC.

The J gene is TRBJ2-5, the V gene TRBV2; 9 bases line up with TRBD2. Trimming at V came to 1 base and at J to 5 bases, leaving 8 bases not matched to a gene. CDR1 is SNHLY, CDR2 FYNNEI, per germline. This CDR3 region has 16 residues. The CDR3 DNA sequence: TGTGCCAGCAGTGAAGGAGCGGGAGGATATAGGGAGACCCAGTACTTC. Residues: CASSEGAGGYRETQYF.

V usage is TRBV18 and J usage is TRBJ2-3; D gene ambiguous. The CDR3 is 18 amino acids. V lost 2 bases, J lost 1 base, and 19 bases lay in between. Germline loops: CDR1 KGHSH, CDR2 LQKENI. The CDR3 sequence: CASSPSSFISVRTDTQYF. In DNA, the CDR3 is TGTGCCAGCTCACCATCTTCTTTTATCAGCGTACGCACAGATACGCAGTATTTT.

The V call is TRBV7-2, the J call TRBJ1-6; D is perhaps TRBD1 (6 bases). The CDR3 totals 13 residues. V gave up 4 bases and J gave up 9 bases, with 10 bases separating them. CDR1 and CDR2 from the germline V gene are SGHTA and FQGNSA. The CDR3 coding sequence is TGTGCCAGCAGCTGGGACATCCGTTCACCCCTCCACTTT. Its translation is CASSWDIRSPLHF.

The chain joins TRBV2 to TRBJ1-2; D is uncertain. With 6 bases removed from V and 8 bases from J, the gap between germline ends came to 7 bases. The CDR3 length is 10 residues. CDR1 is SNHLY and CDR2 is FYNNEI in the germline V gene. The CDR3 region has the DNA TGTGCCAGCAGGCTATCAGGCTACACCTTC. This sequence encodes CASRLSGYTF.

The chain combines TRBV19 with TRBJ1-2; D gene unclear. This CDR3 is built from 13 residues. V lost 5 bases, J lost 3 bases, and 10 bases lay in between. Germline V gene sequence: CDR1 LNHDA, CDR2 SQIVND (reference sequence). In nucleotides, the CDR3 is TGTGCCAGTAGTCGAGAGGCGGACTATGGCTACACCTTC. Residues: CASSREADYGYTF.

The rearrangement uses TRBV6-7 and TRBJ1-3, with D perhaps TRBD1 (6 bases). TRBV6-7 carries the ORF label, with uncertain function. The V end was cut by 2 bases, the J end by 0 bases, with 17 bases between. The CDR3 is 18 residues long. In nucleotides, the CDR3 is TGTGCCAGCAGTTACAAACAGGGCGAGACCCTCTCTGGAAACACCATATATTTT. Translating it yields CASSYKQGETLSGNTIYF.

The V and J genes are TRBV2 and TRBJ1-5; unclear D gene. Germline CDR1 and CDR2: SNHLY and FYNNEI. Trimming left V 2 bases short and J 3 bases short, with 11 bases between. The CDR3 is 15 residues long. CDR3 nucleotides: TGTGCCAGCAGTGAACGGGGAACAGCCAATCAGCCCCAGCATTTT. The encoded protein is CASSERGTANQPQHF.

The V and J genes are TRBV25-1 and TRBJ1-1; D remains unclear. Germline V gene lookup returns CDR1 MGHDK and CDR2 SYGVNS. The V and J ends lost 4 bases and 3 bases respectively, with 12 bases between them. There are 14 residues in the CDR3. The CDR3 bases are TGTGCCAGCAGTGGTGCGGGGAAGTACACTGAAGCTTTCTTT. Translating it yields CASSGAGKYTEAFF.

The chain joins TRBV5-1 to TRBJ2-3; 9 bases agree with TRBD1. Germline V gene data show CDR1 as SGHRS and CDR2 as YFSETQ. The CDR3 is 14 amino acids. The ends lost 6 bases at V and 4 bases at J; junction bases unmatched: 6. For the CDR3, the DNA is TGCGCCAGCACACTGACAGGGGGTTCAGATACGCAGTATTTT. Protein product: CASTLTGGSDTQYF. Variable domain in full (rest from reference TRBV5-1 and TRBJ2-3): KAGVTQTPRYLIKTRGQQVTLSCSPISGHRSVSWYQQTPGQGLQFLFEYFSETQRNKGNFPGRFSGRQFSNSRSEMNVSTLELGDSALYLCASTLTGGSDTQYFGPGTRLTVL.

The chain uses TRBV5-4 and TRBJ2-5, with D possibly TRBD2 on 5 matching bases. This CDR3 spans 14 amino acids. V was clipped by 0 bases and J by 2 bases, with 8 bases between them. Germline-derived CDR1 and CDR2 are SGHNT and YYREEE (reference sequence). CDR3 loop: CASSLERTQETQYF. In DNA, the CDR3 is TGTGCCAGCAGCTTGGAGCGGACTCAAGAGACCCAGTACTTC.

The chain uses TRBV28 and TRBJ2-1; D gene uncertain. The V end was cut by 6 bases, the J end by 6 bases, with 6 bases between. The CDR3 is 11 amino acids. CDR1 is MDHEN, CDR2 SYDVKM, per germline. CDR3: CASSHTNEQFF. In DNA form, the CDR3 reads TGTGCCAGCAGCCATACCAATGAGCAGTTCTTC.

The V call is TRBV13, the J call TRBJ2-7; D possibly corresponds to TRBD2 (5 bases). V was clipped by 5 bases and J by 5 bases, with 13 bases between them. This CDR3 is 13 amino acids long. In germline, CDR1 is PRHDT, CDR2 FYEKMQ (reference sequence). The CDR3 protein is CASSPGVRDEQYF. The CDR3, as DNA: TGTGCCAGCAGCCCCGGCGTGAGGGACGAGCAGTACTTC. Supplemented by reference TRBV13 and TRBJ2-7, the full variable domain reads AAGVIQSPRHLIKEKRETATLKCYPIPRHDTVYWYQQGPGQDPQFLISFYEKMQSDKGSIPDRFSAQQFSDYHSELNMSSLELGDSALYFCASSPGVRDEQYFGPGTRLTVT.

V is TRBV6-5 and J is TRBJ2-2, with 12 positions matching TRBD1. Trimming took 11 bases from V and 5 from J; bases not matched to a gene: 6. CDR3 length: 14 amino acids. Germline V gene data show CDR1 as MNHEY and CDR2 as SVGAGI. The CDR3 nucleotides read TGTGCCGGCCGGGGACAGGGGGCAACCGGGGAGCTGTTTTTT. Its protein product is CAGRGQGATGELFF.

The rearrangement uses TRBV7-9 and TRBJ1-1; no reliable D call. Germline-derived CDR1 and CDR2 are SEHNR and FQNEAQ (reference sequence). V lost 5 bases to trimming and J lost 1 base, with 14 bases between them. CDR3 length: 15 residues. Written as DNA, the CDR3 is TGTGCCAGCAGCCCCGACGCAGGAGCGAACACTGAAGCTTTCTTT. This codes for CASSPDAGANTEAFF.

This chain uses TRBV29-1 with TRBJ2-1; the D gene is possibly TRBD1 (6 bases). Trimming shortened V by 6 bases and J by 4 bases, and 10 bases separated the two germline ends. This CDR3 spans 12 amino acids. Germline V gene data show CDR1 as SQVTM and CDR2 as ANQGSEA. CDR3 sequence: CSVDSFYNEQFF. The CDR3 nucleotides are TGCAGCGTGGACAGCTTTTACAATGAGCAGTTCTTC.

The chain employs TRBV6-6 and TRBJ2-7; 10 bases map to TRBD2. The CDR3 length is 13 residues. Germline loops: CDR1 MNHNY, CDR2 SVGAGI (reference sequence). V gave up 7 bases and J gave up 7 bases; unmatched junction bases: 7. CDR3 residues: CASTSGSGSEQYF. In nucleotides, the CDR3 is TGTGCCAGCACTAGCGGGAGCGGGAGTGAGCAGTACTTC.

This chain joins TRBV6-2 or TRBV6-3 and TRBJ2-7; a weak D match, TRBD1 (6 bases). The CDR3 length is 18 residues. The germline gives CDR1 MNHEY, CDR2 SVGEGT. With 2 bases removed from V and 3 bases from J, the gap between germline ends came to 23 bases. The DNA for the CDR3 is TGTGCCAGCAGTTACGAGGTCCCTAACAGGGCTATATTCTACGAGCAGTACTTC. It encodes CASSYEVPNRAIFYEQYF.

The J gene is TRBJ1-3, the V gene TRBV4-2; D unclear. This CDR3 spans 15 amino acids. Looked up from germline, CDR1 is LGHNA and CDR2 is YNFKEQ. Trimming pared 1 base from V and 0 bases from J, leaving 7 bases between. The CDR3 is CASSQGSRSGNTIYF. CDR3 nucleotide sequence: TGTGCCAGCAGCCAAGGAAGCCGCTCTGGAAACACCATATATTTT.

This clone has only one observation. CDR3 in amino acids: CASSQVTGGNEQFF. CDR3 nucleotides: TGCGCCAGCAGCCAAGTCACAGGGGGCAATGAGCAGTTCTTC. V gene TRBV4-1 combines with J gene TRBJ2-1; TRBD1 matches at 8 bases. The germline CDR1 and CDR2 sequences are MGHRA and YSYEKL. The CDR3 extends over 14 amino acids. After removal of 1 base from V and 6 bases from J, the junction contained 2 bases not matched to a gene.

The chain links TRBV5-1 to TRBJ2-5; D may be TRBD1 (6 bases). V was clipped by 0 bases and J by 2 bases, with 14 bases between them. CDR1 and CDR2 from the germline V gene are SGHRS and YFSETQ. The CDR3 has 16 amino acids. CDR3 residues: CASSLGWGQKQETQYF. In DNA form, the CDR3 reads TGCGCCAGCAGCTTGGGTTGGGGGCAAAAGCAAGAGACCCAGTACTTC.